This TCR beta chain appears in the sequencing data of a study of blood T cell repertoires in COVID-19. On the study more broadly: PBMCs, B-cell-depleted T cells, or T cells were the source of the cDNA or gDNA that made up the material.

In the source study's methods: Scientists estimated how many nucleated cells there were by amplifying reference gene primers. The method was immunoSEQ multiplex PCR; TCRdb's version includes in-frame clones alone and lacks a portion of them. The V and J calls and the clone size are those of that table, but D and trimming were determined from the DNA. This table holds about 250,000 clones, about 90% found once. This CDR3 has 16 residues. Germline V gene lookup returns CDR1 LNHNV and CDR2 YYDKDF (reference sequence). Trimming took 3 bases from V and 2 from J, leaving 14 bases between them. The cohort comprised adults aged about 18 to 90 years residing in some 24 US areas. Within 2 weeks of study entry, exposed participants had contacted a PCR-confirmed or clinician-diagnosed COVID-19 case.

The specimen sequenced was PBMCs or T cells enriched from blood (not recorded which). J is TRBJ1-3 and V is TRBV15; maybe TRBD1 (5 bases). The TCR comes from a woman aged 40-49 years who had been exposed to COVID-19. CDR3 nucleotide sequence: TGTGCCACCAGCAGGAGCCTGGCGGACACTGGAAACACCATATATTTT. Translation: CATSRSLADTGNTIYF.